What follows are 26 T cell receptor beta chains derived from one specimen sequenced in a study of blood T cell repertoires in COVID-19. TCRdb's table, derived via immunoSEQ multiplex PCR, lists solely in-frame clones and lacks some. The sample lists about 240,000 clones; roughly 85% were seen once. The sequencing sample was made of peripheral blood. These receptors came from a woman aged 18 to 35 with acute or convalescent COVID-19.

The genes are TRBV14 and TRBJ1-2; TRBD1 aligns across 11 bases. There are 15 residues in the CDR3. CDR1 is SGHDN, CDR2 FVKESK, per germline. V gave up 4 bases and J gave up 1 base; unmatched junction bases: 2. CDR3 sequence (DNA): TGTGCCAGCAGCCGGGACAGGGGGAATAACTATGGCTACACCTTC. This translates into CASSRDRGNNYGYTF. Filled out from reference TRBV14 and TRBJ1-2, the complete variable domain reads EAGVTQFPSHSVIEKGQTVTLRCDPISGHDNLYWYRRVMGKEIKFLLHFVKESKQDESGMPNNRFLAERTGGTYSTLKVQPAELEDSGVYFCASSRDRGNNYGYTFGSGTRLTVV.

This clone was counted a single time. The chain has TRBV15 and TRBJ1-2, with D unclear. The V end was cut by 0 bases, the J end by 2 bases, with 10 bases between. The CDR3 sequence is 15 residues long. Germline V gives CDR1 LNHNV, CDR2 YYDKDF (reference sequence). The CDR3 region is CATSRDGTANYGYTF. CDR3 DNA: TGTGCCACCAGCAGAGATGGAACAGCAAACTATGGCTACACCTTC.

As regards this clone: Mismatch with germline at one junction end may stem from a read error. The CDR3 DNA reads as TGTGCTAGCAGCTTAGGTGACAGGGGGCGAGAGACCCAGTACTTC. This sequence encodes CASSLGDRGRETQYF. The chain joins TRBV7-7 to TRBJ2-5, with TRBD1 matching over 10 bases. The CDR3 loop spans 15 amino acids. CDR1 and CDR2 from the germline V gene are SSHAT and FNYEAQ (reference sequence). Full variable domain (outside the CDR3, taken from reference TRBV7-7 and TRBJ2-5): GAGVSQSPRYKVTKRGQDVTLRCDPISSHATLYWYQQALGQGPEFLTYFNYEAQPDKSGLPSDRFSAERPEGSISTLTIQRTEQRDSAMYRCASSLGDRGRETQYFGPGTRLLVL.

The chain combines TRBV4-3 with TRBJ1-5; D gene uncertain. Per germline, CDR1 LGHNA and CDR2 YSLEER. Trimming stripped 0 bases from V and 7 bases from J, with 13 bases between. CDR3 length equals 15 residues. CDR3 sequence (DNA): TGCGCCAGCAGCCAAGATATGAGGGTTGGGCAGCCCCAGCATTTT. Translated, it gives CASSQDMRVGQPQHF.

This clone turned up a few times. The chain is built from TRBV2 and TRBJ2-3; no reliable D call. This CDR3 contains 14 residues. Trimming cost V 6 bases and J 1 base, with 11 bases left between them. CDR1 and CDR2 (germline): SNHLY, FYNNEI. CDR3 loop: CASRESEGTDTQYF. In nucleotides, the CDR3 is TGTGCCAGCAGGGAGAGTGAGGGCACAGATACGCAGTATTTT. Looking up the rest from reference TRBV2 and TRBJ2-3 gives the full variable domain: EPEVTQTPSHQVTQMGQEVILRCVPISNHLYFYWYRQILGQKVEFLVSFYNNEISEKSEIFDDQFSVERPDGSNFTLKIRSTKLEDSAMYFCASRESEGTDTQYFGPGTRLTVL.

The CDR3 DNA sequence: TGTGCCAGTAGCCTAGCACCTAGCACAGATACGCAGTATTTT. This translates into CASSLAPSTDTQYF. The V call is TRBV6-5, the J call TRBJ2-3, with D possibly TRBD2 on 5 matching bases. CDR3 length equals 14 residues. The germline V gene encodes CDR1 MNHEY and CDR2 SVGAGI. Trimming shortened V by 9 bases and J by 0 bases, and 13 bases separated the two germline ends.

This clone was recorded a few times. The chain employs TRBV27 and TRBJ2-3; tentatively, D is TRBD1 (7 bases). V was shortened by 4 bases and J by 0 bases, with 17 bases between the two germline ends. Germline CDR1 reads MNHEY; CDR2 reads SMNVEV (reference sequence). This CDR3 region has 17 residues. CDR3 sequence (DNA): TGTGCCAGCAGTTCTACTCGACAGGGACTTAGCACAGATACGCAGTATTTT. Translated, it gives CASSSTRQGLSTDTQYF.

This chain links TRBV28 with TRBJ2-3; no firm D call. The CDR3 consists of 16 residues. The V end was cut by 3 bases, the J end by 0 bases, with 13 bases between. From germline, CDR1 is MDHEN and CDR2 SYDVKM. CDR3 amino acids: CASSFGGGSSTDTQYF. CDR3 nucleotide sequence: TGTGCCAGCAGTTTCGGTGGCGGTTCTAGCACAGATACGCAGTATTTT.

The V call is TRBV19, the J call TRBJ1-1, with D hard to call. This CDR3 has 12 amino acids. Trimming removed 5 bases from V and 2 bases from J, with 6 bases in between. Germline assignment: CDR1 LNHDA and CDR2 SQIVND (reference sequence). The CDR3 loop reads CASSRYNTEAFF. CDR3 DNA: TGTGCCAGTAGTCGCTACAACACTGAAGCTTTCTTT.

The sample holds one count of this clone. J is TRBJ1-4 and V is TRBV28; perhaps TRBD1 as D (6 bases). CDR1 and CDR2 (germline): MDHEN, SYDVKM. V was clipped by 6 bases and J by 7 bases, with 15 bases between them. There are 14 residues in the CDR3. CDR3 sequence reads: CASRRDTTVEKLFF. The CDR3 bases are TGTGCCAGCAGACGGGACACAACGGTTGAAAAACTGTTTTTT. Supplemented by reference TRBV28 and TRBJ1-4, the full variable domain reads DVKVTQSSRYLVKRTGEKVFLECVQDMDHENMFWYRQDPGLGLRLIYFSYDVKMKEKGDIPEGYSVSREKKERFSLILESASTNQTSMYLCASRRDTTVEKLFFGSGTQLSVL.

This chain joins TRBV15 and TRBJ1-2; 10 bases fit TRBD1. This CDR3 has 16 amino acids. Germline loops: CDR1 LNHNV, CDR2 YYDKDF (reference sequence). Trimming took 7 bases from V and 2 from J; bases not matched to a gene: 10. Written as DNA, the CDR3 is TGTGCCACCAATCGAGACCCGGGACAGGGGAACTATGGCTACACCTTC. It specifies CATNRDPGQGNYGYTF.

This chain uses TRBV11-1 with TRBJ1-1, with 8 positions matching TRBD1. CDR3 length: 15 residues. The V and J ends lost 2 bases and 6 bases, in that order; junction bases with no gene match: 8. Germline CDR1 reads SGHAT; CDR2 reads FQDESV (reference sequence). As DNA, the CDR3 is TGTGCCAGCAGCTTAAGGAGACAGGGGTCCCCTGAAGCTTTCTTT. This codes for CASSLRRQGSPEAFF.

V gene TRBV7-2 combines with J gene TRBJ2-1; 12 bases fit TRBD1. Germline-derived CDR1 and CDR2 are SGHTA and FQGNSA. The CDR3 is 17 residues long. The junction had 11 bases not matched to a gene; V was cut back by 5 bases and J by 6 bases. The CDR3 region has the DNA TGTGCCAGCAGCAGGACATGGGACAGGGGGCTTCCCAATGAGCAGTTCTTC. It encodes CASSRTWDRGLPNEQFF.

This chain uses TRBV7-9 with TRBJ2-1, with 7 bases that match TRBD2. The V segment lost 5 bases and the J segment 10 bases; nucleotides outside the gene matches: 26. Germline CDR1 is SEHNR and CDR2 is FQNEAQ (reference sequence). The CDR3 consists of 19 residues. CDR3 DNA sequence: TGTGCCAGCAGCGTAATCCGGTCGCGGGGGTTAGCGGGTAGTGGCGAGCAGTTCTTC. Protein product: CASSVIRSRGLAGSGEQFF.

This chain uses TRBV5-4 with TRBJ2-7; 13 nucleotides line up with TRBD2. The germline gives CDR1 SGHNT, CDR2 YYREEE (reference sequence). The trim removed 3 bases at V and 7 bases at J, leaving 16 bases unmatched. This CDR3 has 18 amino acids. The CDR3 region has the DNA TGTGCCAGCAGCTCCCCGGGACTAGCGGGATCCCTCGCGAGGGAGCAGTACTTC. Translating gives CASSSPGLAGSLAREQYF.

The CDR3 spells CAWSGWTSGRETQYF. The DNA of the CDR3 is TGTGCCTGGAGTGGTTGGACTAGCGGTAGGGAGACCCAGTACTTC. V gene TRBV30 combines with J gene TRBJ2-5, with 10 bases aligning to TRBD2. The junction had 7 bases not matched to a gene; V was cut back by 1 base and J by 5 bases. The germline gives CDR1 GTSNPN, CDR2 SVGIG (reference sequence). This CDR3 has 15 amino acids. The entire variable domain, with the rest obtained from reference TRBV30 and TRBJ2-5, is as follows: SQTIHQWPATLVQPVGSPLSLECTVEGTSNPNLYWYRQAAGRGLQLLFYSVGIGQISSEVPQNLSASRPQDRQFILSSKKLLLSDSGFYLCAWSGWTSGRETQYFGPGTRLLVL.

This sequence joins TRBV30 and TRBJ2-7, with a possible D match to TRBD2 (6 bases). V dropped 6 bases and J dropped 4 bases, with 25 bases sitting between them. In germline, CDR1 is GTSNPN, CDR2 SVGIG (reference sequence). The CDR3 covers 16 residues. This CDR3 is CACNTPVVAAQYEQYF. CDR3 coding DNA: TGTGCCTGTAATACCCCGGTTGTAGCGGCTCAGTACGAGCAGTACTTC.

The chain carries TRBV4-3 and TRBJ2-2; 10 bases are a match to TRBD2. Germline trimming cut 1 base from V and 4 bases from J; bases unmatched to any gene: 9. CDR1 and CDR2 (germline): LGHNA, YSLEER. The CDR3 is 18 residues long. Here the CDR3 reads CASSQGNLAGGLTGELFF. The CDR3 DNA follows: TGCGCCAGCAGCCAAGGAAATTTAGCGGGAGGTCTCACCGGGGAGCTGTTTTTT.

The genes are TRBV6-2 or TRBV6-3 and TRBJ1-1, with 11 bases lining up with TRBD1. Germline-derived CDR1 and CDR2 are MNHEY and SVGEGT. The CDR3 spans 18 residues. Trimming at V came to 4 bases and at J to 1 base, leaving 11 bases not matched to a gene. The CDR3 nucleotides read TGTGCCAGCAGTTCGCCGGGACAGGGGGGCAATTGGAACACTGAAGCTTTCTTT. Its protein product is CASSSPGQGGNWNTEAFF.

V and J are TRBV3-1 (or the pseudogene TRBV3-2) and TRBJ2-1; D possibly corresponds to TRBD2 (5 bases). CDR1 and CDR2 from the germline V gene are LGHDT and YNNKEL (reference sequence). The CDR3 extends over 15 amino acids. V shed 3 bases and J shed 0 bases, with 9 bases lying between them. The CDR3 region is CASSQDSYSYNEQFF. CDR3 in DNA: TGTGCCAGCAGCCAGGACTCCTACTCCTACAATGAGCAGTTCTTC.

The rearrangement joins TRBV6-6 to TRBJ1-3; possible D gene TRBD1, 5 bases. From germline, CDR1 is MNHNY and CDR2 SVGAGI (reference sequence). Trimming stripped 8 bases from V and 3 bases from J, with 14 bases between. The CDR3 runs to 14 residues. The CDR3 protein is CASCKGLGGNTIYF. The CDR3 DNA follows: TGTGCCAGCTGCAAGGGACTCGGTGGAAACACCATATATTTT.

In its sample, this clone was seen once. The J gene is TRBJ2-7, the V gene TRBV5-6, with 7 bases matching TRBD1. The CDR3 runs to 15 residues. With 2 bases clipped from V and 2 bases from J, the junction kept 7 bases outside the gene matches. CDR1 SGHDT and CDR2 YYEEEE come from the germline V gene. This CDR3 reads CASSFRGYATYEQYF. CDR3 in DNA: TGTGCCAGCAGCTTCAGGGGGTACGCTACCTACGAGCAGTACTTC. The variable domain in full, with the rest retrieved from reference TRBV5-6 and TRBJ2-7, is DAGVTQSPTHLIKTRGQQVTLRCSPKSGHDTVSWYQQALGQGPQFIFQYYEEEERQRGNFPDRFSGHQFPNYSSELNVNALLLGDSALYLCASSFRGYATYEQYFGPGTRLTVT.

This clone has only a few counts. The J gene is TRBJ1-1, the V gene TRBV7-9; TRBD1 matches at 7 bases. The CDR3 runs to 14 residues. V dropped 3 bases and J dropped 6; count of bases not matched to a gene: 7. Looked up from germline, CDR1 is SEHNR and CDR2 is FQNEAQ (reference sequence). For the CDR3, the DNA is TGTGCCAGCAGCTTCATCGACAGGGCCCCTGAAGCTTTCTTT. Translating it yields CASSFIDRAPEAFF.

As regards this clone: The identical CDR3 is also encoded by other nucleotide sequences in the sample. This chain connects TRBV10-1 to TRBJ2-1; 8 nucleotides agree with TRBD2. Trimming removed 4 bases from V and 0 bases from J; junction bases left unmatched: 2. This CDR3 comprises 15 residues. CDR1 and CDR2 from the germline V gene are WNHNN and SYGVQD (reference sequence). CDR3 residues: CASSAGTSSYNEQFF. The DNA of the CDR3 is TGCGCCAGCAGTGCCGGGACTAGCTCCTACAATGAGCAGTTCTTC.

The chain is built from TRBV6-2 or TRBV6-3 and TRBJ2-7; weak D call: TRBD1 (6 bases). The germline V and J ends were trimmed by 2 bases and 6 bases, with 11 bases remaining between them. Germline V gene sequence: CDR1 MNHEY, CDR2 SVGEGT. This CDR3 region has 13 residues. CDR3 sequence: CASSYGQGPEQYF. The CDR3 DNA reads as TGTGCCAGCAGTTACGGGCAGGGGCCCGAGCAGTACTTC.

This chain connects TRBV20-1 to TRBJ1-5, with a tentative D call TRBD1 (6 bases). Trimming took off 4 bases at V and 5 bases at J, with 6 bases between the two ends. CDR3 length equals 11 residues. Germline V gene lookup returns CDR1 DFQATT and CDR2 SNEGSKA (reference sequence). In nucleotides, the CDR3 is TGCAGTGCTACAGGGGATCAGCCCCAGCATTTT. Translating gives CSATGDQPQHF.